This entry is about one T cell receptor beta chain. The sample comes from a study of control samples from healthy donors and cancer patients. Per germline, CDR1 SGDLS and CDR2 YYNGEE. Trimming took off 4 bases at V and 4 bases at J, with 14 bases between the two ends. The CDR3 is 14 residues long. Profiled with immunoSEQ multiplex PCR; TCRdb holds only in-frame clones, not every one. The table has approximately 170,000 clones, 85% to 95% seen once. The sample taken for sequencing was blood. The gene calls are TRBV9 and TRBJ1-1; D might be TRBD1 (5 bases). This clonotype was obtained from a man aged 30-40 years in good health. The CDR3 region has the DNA TGTGCCAGCAGCCAATCCGTCGGGGGCACTGAAGCTTTCTTT. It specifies CASSQSVGGTEAFF.